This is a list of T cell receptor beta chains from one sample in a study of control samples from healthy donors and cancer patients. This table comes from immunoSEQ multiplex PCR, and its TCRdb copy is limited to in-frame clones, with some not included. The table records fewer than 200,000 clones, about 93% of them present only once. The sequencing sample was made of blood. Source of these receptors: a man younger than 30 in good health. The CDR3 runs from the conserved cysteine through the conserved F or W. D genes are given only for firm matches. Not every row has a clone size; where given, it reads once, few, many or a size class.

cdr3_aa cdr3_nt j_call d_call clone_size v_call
CASSLGGGGALDTQYF TGTGCCAGCAGCTTAGGAGGCGGGGGGGCCCTGGATACGCAGTATTTT TRBJ2-3 TRBD2 few TRBV7-6
CASSLEPGNTEAFF TGTGCCAGCAGCTTGGAACCTGGGAACACTGAAGCTTTCTTT TRBJ1-1 NA NA TRBV5-4
CASSQYPRQGYQPQHF TGCGCCAGCAGCCAATACCCCCGACAGGGCTATCAGCCCCAGCATTTT TRBJ1-5 TRBD1 NA TRBV4-1
CASSQEGARSYEQYF TGCGCCAGCAGCCAAGAGGGGGCCCGCTCCTACGAGCAGTACTTC TRBJ2-7 NA NA TRBV4-1
CASRAPGTVLTGELFF TGTGCCAGCAGGGCCCCCGGGACAGTGCTAACCGGGGAGCTGTTTTTT TRBJ2-2 TRBD1 NA TRBV7-2
CASSSDSSNQPQHF TGTGCCAGCAGTTCTGACAGTAGCAATCAGCCCCAGCATTTT TRBJ1-5 NA NA TRBV2
CASRQANTEAFF TGTGCCAGCAGACAGGCCAACACTGAAGCTTTCTTT TRBJ1-1 NA NA TRBV6-5
CASGLSRNPGLAGENEQFF TGTGCTAGTGGTTTGTCGCGAAACCCGGGACTAGCGGGGGAGAATGAGCAGTTCTTC TRBJ2-1 TRBD2 NA TRBV12-5
CASSYGRRGNEQFF TGTGCCAGCAGTTATGGCCGCAGGGGCAATGAGCAGTTCTTC TRBJ2-1 NA NA TRBV6-5
CAIKRSGGPSYEQYF TGTGCTATAAAAAGGAGCGGGGGACCCTCCTACGAGCAGTACTTC TRBJ2-7 TRBD2 few TRBV19
CASSLYTGQGYEQYF TGTGCCAGCAGTTTATACACGGGACAGGGCTACGAGCAGTACTTC TRBJ2-7 TRBD1 NA TRBV28
CASSLGPPGSYNSPLHF TGTGCCAGCAGCTTGGGCCCCCCGGGCTCCTATAATTCACCCCTCCACTTT TRBJ1-6 NA NA TRBV5-4
CASSRGSAYEQYF TGTGCCAGCAGCCGAGGGTCAGCCTACGAGCAGTACTTC TRBJ2-7 NA once TRBV5-8
CASSRLAGGFATHEQYF TGTGCCAGCAGTCGACTAGCGGGGGGCTTTGCGACGCACGAGCAGTACTTC TRBJ2-7 TRBD2 NA TRBV5-6
CASSSLVFGGSGSLSGANVLTF TGTGCCAGCAGCTCCTTAGTCTTCGGGGGCTCCGGTTCTTTATCTGGGGCCAACGTCCTGACTTTC TRBJ2-6 NA NA TRBV7-3
CASSGGRSPGTDTQYF TGTGCCAGCAGCGGGGGCAGGAGTCCTGGCACAGATACGCAGTATTTT TRBJ2-3 NA NA TRBV7-3
CATFRQYTTDTQYF TGTGCCACCTTTCGCCAATATACCACAGATACGCAGTATTTT TRBJ2-3 NA NA TRBV18
CASSLIPSRSYEQYF TGTGCCAGCAGCTTAATTCCCAGTCGCTCCTACGAGCAGTACTTC TRBJ2-7 NA NA TRBV7-6
CASSLVGRPSSYEQYF TGTGCCAGCAGCTTAGTCGGGCGCCCGAGCTCCTACGAGCAGTACTTC TRBJ2-7 NA NA TRBV7-8
CASRIIPGELFF TGTGCCAGTAGGATAATCCCCGGGGAGCTGTTTTTT TRBJ2-2 NA NA TRBV19
CAWSVSHSKHTEAFF TGTGCCTGGAGTGTATCCCACTCGAAACACACTGAAGCTTTCTTT TRBJ1-1 NA NA TRBV30
CASSIRLAGTDTQYF TGTGCCAGTAGTATAAGGCTAGCCGGGACAGATACGCAGTATTTT TRBJ2-3 NA NA TRBV19
CASRGTGLPGELFF TGTGCCAGCAGAGGGACAGGGTTGCCCGGGGAGCTGTTTTTT TRBJ2-2 TRBD1 NA TRBV11-2
CATSSERVAEAFF TGTGCCACCAGCAGTGAAAGGGTGGCTGAAGCTTTCTTT TRBJ1-1 NA NA TRBV15
CASSLTGGSANTEAFF TGTGCCAGCAGCTTAACAGGAGGGTCGGCAAACACTGAAGCTTTCTTT TRBJ1-1 NA NA TRBV7-3
CASSSPGQGKYEKLFF TGTGCCAGCAGCTCCCCCGGACAGGGAAAGTATGAAAAACTGTTTTTT TRBJ1-4 TRBD1 NA TRBV5-6
CASGLLTQGGEQFF TGTGCTAGTGGTTTGCTTACACAGGGCGGTGAGCAGTTCTTC TRBJ2-1 NA NA TRBV12-5
CASSVGTHGEQYF TGTGCCAGCAGCGTAGGGACCCATGGAGAGCAGTACTTC TRBJ2-7 NA NA TRBV9
CASSTRGYGYTF TGTGCCAGCAGTACAAGGGGCTATGGCTACACCTTC TRBJ1-2 NA NA TRBV6-5